A single sample gave rise to the 26 T cell receptor beta chains below, sequenced in a study of T cells in Graves' hyperthyroidism and ophthalmopathy. The investigators amplified TCR beta CDR3 regions from RNA transcripts. Initially, a first-round RT-PCR of the TCR CDR3 employed the HTBI primer set. Via MiXCR, TCRdb re-called the multiplex PCR reads, giving one row per CDR3 protein. The sample shows about 340,000 distinct CDR3 sequences, around 20% of them seen only once. Sequenced material: blood. Receptors originate from a woman in her 50s with Graves' hyperthyroidism.

With regard to this clonotype: Relative to the germline gene, one junction end is altered; a read error may explain this. The rearrangement uses TRBV28 and TRBJ1-2; TRBD1 aligns across 8 bases. The CDR3 is made up of 13 amino acids. Germline CDR1 reads MDHEN; CDR2 reads SYDVKM. CDR3 region: CVSSFRTGTGYTF. Written as DNA, the CDR3 is TGTGTCAGCAGTTTCCGGACAGGGACCGGCTACACCTTC.

The chain is built from TRBV28 and TRBJ2-5; TRBD1 or TRBD2 may be the D gene (5 bases each). V was shortened by 4 bases and J by 1 base, with 19 bases between the two germline ends. The CDR3 is made up of 17 amino acids. Per germline, CDR1 MDHEN and CDR2 SYDVKM. The CDR3 bases are TGTGCCAGCAGTTCCAGGGTACGGGATCTGCCCCAAGAGACCCAGTACTTC. Translation: CASSSRVRDLPQETQYF. Supplemented by reference TRBV28 and TRBJ2-5, the full variable domain reads DVKVTQSSRYLVKRTGEKVFLECVQDMDHENMFWYRQDPGLGLRLIYFSYDVKMKEKGDIPEGYSVSREKKERFSLILESASTNQTSMYLCASSSRVRDLPQETQYFGPGTRLLVL.

This clonotype was seen at least ten times. The rearrangement joins TRBV2 to TRBJ2-3, with D perhaps TRBD1 or TRBD2 (5 bases each). Germline CDR1 SNHLY, CDR2 FYNNEI. The CDR3 sequence is 17 residues long. The germline V and J ends were trimmed by 3 bases and 0 bases, with 16 bases remaining between them. The CDR3 protein is CASSDPGTPGSTDTQYF. CDR3 in DNA: TGTGCCAGCAGTGACCCCGGGACCCCCGGTAGCACAGATACGCAGTATTTT.

This clonotype was seen repeatedly, ten times or more. This chain connects TRBV12-3 or TRBV12-4 to TRBJ2-1, with D possibly being TRBD2 (7 bases). Trimming pared 0 bases from V and 14 bases from J, leaving 14 bases between. The CDR3 loop spans 13 amino acids. The CDR3 DNA sequence: TGTGCCAGCAGTTTAGCGGGGCAGGGGAGGGAGTTCTTC. Residues: CASSLAGQGREFF.

This clonotype was counted ten times or more. The V gene is TRBV5-1, the J gene TRBJ1-1; 7 nucleotides match TRBD1. V gave up 0 bases and J gave up 1 base; unmatched junction bases: 12. The CDR3 totals 18 residues. Germline V gives CDR1 SGHRS, CDR2 YFSETQ. The CDR3 sequence: CASSLGQGIGFSNTEAFF. The CDR3 nucleotides are TGCGCCAGCAGCTTGGGACAGGGAATTGGTTTCTCGAACACTGAAGCTTTCTTT.

This clonotype appeared many times. The chain recombines TRBV30 with TRBJ1-2; unclear D gene. The V end was cut by 5 bases, the J end by 2 bases, with 9 bases between. Germline CDR1 and CDR2: GTSNPN and SVGIG (reference sequence). This CDR3 has 12 residues. DNA for the CDR3: TGTGCCTGGGGTACAGAAAACTATGGCTACACCTTC. This codes for CAWGTENYGYTF.

The genes are TRBV15 and TRBJ1-3; TRBD1 might be the D (6 bases). The CDR3 loop spans 14 amino acids. The germline V gene encodes CDR1 LNHNV and CDR2 YYDKDF (reference sequence). The V and J ends lost 5 bases and 4 bases respectively, with 12 bases between them. The CDR3 DNA reads as TGTGCCACCAGCGGAACAGGGACGGGAAACACCATATATTTT. It yields the protein CATSGTGTGNTIYF.

In this sample, this clonotype turned up many times. The V call is TRBV7-2, the J call TRBJ1-1; the D gene is possibly TRBD1 (5 bases). Trimming removed 3 bases from V and 7 bases from J, with 9 bases in between. Germline V gives CDR1 SGHTA, CDR2 FQGNSA. The CDR3 totals 12 residues. The CDR3: CASSFFGGEAFF. In nucleotides, the CDR3 is TGTGCCAGCAGCTTTTTTGGGGGTGAAGCTTTCTTT.

The V gene is TRBV19, the J gene TRBJ2-3; D is unresolved. In germline, CDR1 is LNHDA, CDR2 SQIVND (reference sequence). The V end was cut by 3 bases, the J end by 0 bases, with 16 bases between. The CDR3 has 17 residues. CDR3 loop: CASSMSPDGASTDTQYF. Here the CDR3 DNA reads TGTGCCAGTAGTATGAGCCCGGACGGTGCCAGCACAGATACGCAGTATTTT.

This clonotype was seen many times. The CDR3 here is CASSLLSPGTGSNGEQFF. CDR3 in DNA: TGTGCCAGCAGCTTATTATCCCCCGGGACAGGGTCTAATGGTGAGCAGTTCTTC. The chain combines TRBV7-6 with TRBJ2-1; the match to TRBD1 covers 9 bases. The CDR3 covers 18 residues. Germline lookup yields CDR1 SGHVS and CDR2 FNYEAQ. The V gene end was trimmed by 2 bases and the J gene end by 9 bases; junction bases not matched to a gene: 17.

This clonotype was seen ten or more times. The CDR3 DNA reads as TGCGCCAGCAGCCTCGGGTTAGGGAATTCACCCCTCCACTTT. Amino acids: CASSLGLGNSPLHF. V and J are TRBV5-1 and TRBJ1-6; D is undetermined. V dropped 4 bases and J dropped 7 bases, with 12 bases sitting between them. CDR3 length: 14 amino acids. Germline CDR1 and CDR2: SGHRS and YFSETQ. The full variable domain, in which reference TRBV5-1 and TRBJ1-6 provide the parts outside the CDR3, is KAGVTQTPRYLIKTRGQQVTLSCSPISGHRSVSWYQQTPGQGLQFLFEYFSETQRNKGNFPGRFSGRQFSNSRSEMNVSTLELGDSALYLCASSLGLGNSPLHFGNGTRLTVT.

In its sample, this clonotype was seen a few times. The chain is built from TRBV10-3 and TRBJ2-3; TRBD2 aligns across 12 bases. The ends lost 6 bases at V and 4 bases at J; junction bases unmatched: 5. Germline CDR1 is ENHRY and CDR2 is SYGVKD. The CDR3 totals 15 residues. DNA of the CDR3: TGTGCCATCAGCGCGACTAGCGGGGGCGCAGATACGCAGTATTTT. It codes for CAISATSGGADTQYF.

The chain employs TRBV28 and TRBJ2-1, with D unresolved. V was clipped by 6 bases and J by 0 bases, with 15 bases between them. CDR3 size: 16 residues. Germline CDR1 MDHEN, CDR2 SYDVKM. In nucleotides, the CDR3 is TGTGCCAGCAGAGCGCCGACGGCCACCTCCTACAATGAGCAGTTCTTC. Translation: CASRAPTATSYNEQFF.

Many counts were recorded for this clonotype. The CDR3 DNA reads TGCGCCAGCAGCTTGGCCGGGACAGCTTACAATGAGCAGTTCTTC. Its protein is CASSLAGTAYNEQFF. The rearrangement links TRBV5-1 to TRBJ2-1; TRBD1 agrees at 7 bases. CDR1 and CDR2 (germline): SGHRS, YFSETQ. This CDR3 region has 15 residues. V shed 0 bases, J shed 4 bases, and the junction held 4 bases outside the gene matches.

In its sample, this clonotype was seen many times. J is TRBJ2-7 and V is TRBV28, with D perhaps matching TRBD2 (6 bases). The germline V gene encodes CDR1 MDHEN and CDR2 SYDVKM. V lost 0 bases to trimming and J lost 3 bases, with 6 bases between them. The CDR3 totals 13 residues. DNA of the CDR3: TGTGCCAGCAGTTTATGGGGGGGCTACGAGCAGTACTTC. This sequence encodes CASSLWGGYEQYF.

This clonotype occurred a few times. The chain has TRBV4-2 and TRBJ1-5; no clear D gene. Per germline, CDR1 LGHNA and CDR2 YNFKEQ. The CDR3 is 13 amino acids. Trimming cost V 4 bases and J 7 bases, with 11 bases left between them. The CDR3 here is CASSRSIGQPQHF. The CDR3 DNA reads TGTGCCAGCAGCCGCTCTATAGGGCAGCCCCAGCATTTT.

This clonotype came up many times. The genes are TRBV12-3 or TRBV12-4 and TRBJ2-1, with 7 positions matching TRBD1. After removal of 3 bases from V and 6 bases from J, the junction contained 5 bases not matched to a gene. This CDR3 spans 14 amino acids. The CDR3 nucleotides read TGTGCCAGCAGTTTCACAGGGGTTGGCAATGAGCAGTTCTTC. Translated: CASSFTGVGNEQFF.

This chain uses TRBV6-1 with TRBJ1-3; no reliable D call. This CDR3 spans 16 amino acids. Trimming pared 6 bases from V and 0 bases from J, leaving 15 bases between. Germline CDR1 is MNHNS and CDR2 is SASEGT. The CDR3 bases are TGTGCCAGCAGAATTAGTATGGGGAGCTCTGGAAACACCATATATTTT. Amino acids: CASRISMGSSGNTIYF.

V and J are TRBV7-2 and TRBJ2-7; tentative D call: TRBD2 (6 bases). Deletions cut 5 bases from V and 3 bases from J, with 17 bases between. Germline V gene lookup returns CDR1 SGHTA and CDR2 FQGNSA. The CDR3 length is 15 residues. CDR3 protein: CASSVVASEYYEQYF. The CDR3 bases are TGTGCCAGCAGCGTCGTGGCTAGCGAATACTACGAGCAGTACTTC.

This clonotype was counted only a few times. The gene calls are TRBV20-1 and TRBJ1-2; D is uncertain. Trimming stripped 0 bases from V and 8 bases from J, with 16 bases between. CDR3 size: 14 residues. The germline V gene encodes CDR1 DFQATT and CDR2 SNEGSKA (reference sequence). The CDR3 here is CSARDVDRPKGYTF. CDR3 nucleotides: TGCAGTGCTAGAGACGTCGACCGACCGAAAGGCTACACCTTC.

This clonotype was seen ten or more times. The rearrangement links TRBV2 to TRBJ1-1; D gene uncertain. This CDR3 is 13 amino acids long. V gave up 5 bases and J gave up 1 base, with 8 bases separating them. Germline CDR1 is SNHLY and CDR2 is FYNNEI. CDR3 coding DNA: TGTGCCAGCAGTTTACAGACGAACACTGAAGCTTTCTTT. Protein sequence: CASSLQTNTEAFF. The entire variable domain, with the rest obtained from reference TRBV2 and TRBJ1-1, is as follows: EPEVTQTPSHQVTQMGQEVILRCVPISNHLYFYWYRQILGQKVEFLVSFYNNEISEKSEIFDDQFSVERPDGSNFTLKIRSTKLEDSAMYFCASSLQTNTEAFFGQGTRLTVV.

In regard to this clonotype: This could be a read error, since a much larger clone is one nucleotide away. The V and J genes are TRBV6-5 and TRBJ2-1, with 8 bases lining up with TRBD2. Germline V lookup: CDR1 MNHEY, CDR2 SVGAGI. This CDR3 has 15 amino acids. Unmatched junction bases numbered 8, after V lost 10 bases and J lost 0 bases. The CDR3: CAIRLAGHSYNEQFF. CDR3 sequence (DNA): TGTGCCATCAGATTAGCGGGGCACTCCTACAATGAGCAGTTCTTC.

This clonotype was recorded once. The V and J genes are TRBV2 and TRBJ1-5; D is unclear. Germline CDR1 SNHLY, CDR2 FYNNEI. V was pared by 5 bases and J by 0 bases, with 11 bases between. The CDR3 extends over 15 amino acids. The CDR3 sequence: CASSFTQDSNQPQHF. The CDR3 DNA reads as TGTGCCAGCAGTTTCACGCAGGATAGCAATCAGCCCCAGCATTTT.

J is TRBJ2-2 and V is TRBV19; D uncertain. CDR1 is LNHDA, CDR2 SQIVND, per germline (reference sequence). The CDR3 has 14 amino acids. Trimming pared 1 base from V and 4 bases from J, leaving 7 bases between. The CDR3 loop is CASSIGLVTGELFF. The CDR3, as DNA: TGTGCCAGTAGTATAGGTCTTGTCACCGGGGAGCTGTTTTTT.

The gene calls are TRBV3-1 and TRBJ2-3; unclear D gene. V was cut by 3 bases and J by 2 bases, with 12 bases left in between. The CDR3 has 15 amino acids. Germline values: CDR1 LGHDT, CDR2 YNNKEL (reference sequence). CDR3 coding DNA: TGTGCCAGCAGCCAGAGCCTGGTATACACAGATACGCAGTATTTT. This gives the protein CASSQSLVYTDTQYF.

J is TRBJ2-7 and V is TRBV7-9; D is unresolved. Trimming stripped 5 bases from V and 6 bases from J, with 11 bases between. Germline V gene lookup returns CDR1 SEHNR and CDR2 FQNEAQ (reference sequence). This CDR3 is built from 12 residues. CDR3 residues: CASSPRGLEQYF. CDR3 sequence (DNA): TGTGCCAGCAGCCCCCGTGGCCTCGAGCAGTACTTC.